This is a list of T cell receptor beta chains from one sample in a study of PD-L1 blockade in urothelial cancer. TCRdb's table, derived via immunoSEQ multiplex PCR, lists solely in-frame clones and lacks some. The sample shows approximately 41,000 clones, approximately 80% of them seen only once. Sequencing used PBMCs, obtained around atezolizumab (anti-PD-L1) treatment. The receptors shown here come from a man older than 75 with urothelial cancer. Each CDR3 is given without its conserved first and last residue. Clone size is shown for a subset of rows, as once, few, many or a class of expanded clone.

NA,TRBV4-1,ASSQDFGGRRLV
NA,TRBV19,ASSIGGGAGGEQY
NA,TRBV7-2,ASSFQGANEQY
NA,TRBV19,ASSTTSGRLGREQY
once,TRBV5-6,ASMRDRQSYNEQF
once,TRBV7-2,ASSFRQGAFEQY
NA,TRBV7-9,ANRPQDWGNTEAF
NA,TRBV19,ASSIVRQETQY
NA,TRBV27,ASSSHGRDWSSYEQY
few,TRBV14,ASSLGTEETQY
NA,TRBV6-6,ASRTGGVRDTQY
once,TRBV9,ASSVGLAGIYEQY
NA,TRBV5-4,ASSLALASSYNEQF
NA,TRBV30,AWQGGNQPQH
NA,TRBV18,ASTPGSAEQETQY
NA,TRBV29-1,SISGNSYEQY
NA,TRBV11-2,ASSLENGRGYEQY
NA,TRBV7-9,ASSSIGQGIINYGYT
few,TRBV29-1,SVRTGEETQY
NA,TRBV15,ATSRDATSGPSGAYEQY
NA,TRBV2,ASSEWTGEGYT
NA,TRBV4-2,ASGEIAVSVNPDTQY
NA,TRBV5-1,ASSLLGQSTDTQY
NA,TRBV5-6,ASSSAGEWTGELF
NA,TRBV5-6,ASSLYTGGLVTQY
few,TRBV20-1,SARDSYT
once,TRBV6-1,ASSTSGRINEQF
NA,TRBV11-1,ASSLGSERTDTQY
NA,TRBV15,ATSRDLGLAGEEDTQY